This is a list of T cell receptor beta chains from one sample in a study of PD-1 blockade in classical Hodgkin lymphoma. Generated by immunoSEQ multiplex PCR, the TCRdb table keeps only in-frame clones and is missing some. The repertoire holds more than 85,000 clones, with approximately 91% as singletons. Sequencing used peripheral blood mononuclear cells (PBMCs), obtained before the second cycle of nivolumab. These receptors originate from a human donor with classical Hodgkin lymphoma. CDR3s include the opening cysteine and the closing phenylalanine or tryptophan. Not every row has a clone size; where given, it reads once, few, many or a size class.

j_call clone_size v_call cdr3_aa
TRBJ1-4 NA TRBV11-2 CASSLSRGGGKLFF
TRBJ2-3 NA TRBV12-5 CASGLELGRGTDTQYF
TRBJ2-1 once TRBV28 CASSQAGRPYNEQFF
TRBJ2-5 once TRBV11-1 CASSLDRGPETQYF
TRBJ2-7 NA TRBV6-5 CASSWAVGLLYEQYF
TRBJ2-3 NA TRBV5-4 CASSLRGGRTDTQYF
TRBJ2-3 NA TRBV6-1 CASRNDRGGTDTQYF
TRBJ2-1 once TRBV5-4 CASSLTSGSNEQFF
TRBJ2-7 NA TRBV28 CASSLSRTGPAERSYEQYF
TRBJ2-7 NA TRBV27 CASSTVTPIDEQYF
TRBJ2-5 NA TRBV27 CASSLRATDTETQYF
TRBJ2-2 NA TRBV19 CASSIEAHRGRRPGELFF
TRBJ2-1 NA TRBV7-8 CASSPELVYEQFF
TRBJ2-3 NA TRBV19 CASSIVTRPHTQYF
TRBJ2-7 NA TRBV19 CASSTLAGTGGNEQYF
TRBJ2-7 NA TRBV28 CASSFNLGRTSGDYTYEQYF
TRBJ1-2 NA TRBV28 CASSPPTGGNYGYTF
TRBJ1-1 NA TRBV28 CASSLALSPDRVKNTEAFF
TRBJ2-6 NA TRBV4-1 CASSRRTSGDDSGANVLTF
TRBJ2-3 NA TRBV5-8 CASSPGQGTDTQYF
TRBJ2-2 NA TRBV19 CASSMGLAFPGELFF
TRBJ1-4 once TRBV6-5 CASSSGLGEKLFF
TRBJ2-2 once TRBV5-1 CASRYTDRKGSGELFF
TRBJ2-3 NA TRBV2 CASRETDTQYF
TRBJ2-5 once TRBV9 CASPMGRQETQYF
TRBJ1-1 NA TRBV28 CASSPTRPMNTEAFF
TRBJ1-2 NA TRBV14 CASSQDRGDGYTF
TRBJ2-5 NA TRBV7-6 CASSLVVQETQYF
TRBJ2-1 NA TRBV5-1 CASSLVVGVTYNEQFF
TRBJ2-2 NA TRBV5-5 CASSRYRADTGELFF
TRBJ2-7 NA TRBV2 CASSELGNEQYF
TRBJ2-3 NA TRBV6-4 CATSGTSGSTDTQYF
TRBJ2-7 NA TRBV6-1 CASSGPTGTGTYEQYF
TRBJ1-4 NA TRBV11-2 CASSLGANLWTEKLFF
TRBJ1-4 few TRBV28 CASSFLAAREKLFF
TRBJ1-1 NA TRBV6-4 CASRQGSTNTEAFF
TRBJ2-5 NA TRBV7-2 CASSSTGTVQETQYF
TRBJ2-1 NA TRBV27 CASSFAQYNEQFF
TRBJ2-1 NA TRBV21-1 CASRERLAGGPVGRNEQFF
TRBJ2-7 once TRBV12-5 CASGYRDTTYEQYF
TRBJ1-1 NA TRBV9 CASSETGNTEAFF
TRBJ2-7 NA TRBV6-6 CASRPLGATYEQYF
TRBJ2-3 NA TRBV2 CAPRTASTDTQYF
TRBJ2-1 NA TRBV7-7 CASSISLAGGNNEQFF
TRBJ2-7 NA TRBV27 CASRVGRGLAGGKEVYEQYF
TRBJ2-2 NA TRBV13 CASSLGLAGAGELFF
TRBJ2-3 NA TRBV19 CASSIVSGITDTQYF
TRBJ2-2 NA TRBV2 CASSVLTGGGGELFF
TRBJ1-5 NA TRBV28 CASSWENGQARNQPQHF
TRBJ1-1 NA TRBV7-2 CASGLAFTEAFF
TRBJ2-1 NA TRBV10-3 CAISELKSYNEQFF
TRBJ2-7 NA TRBV5-1 CASSPQGYEQYF
TRBJ2-1 NA TRBV14 CASSQSEEQFF
TRBJ2-1 NA TRBV27 CATYSGSPYNEQFF
TRBJ1-4 NA TRBV5-1 CASSLDATGVRNEKLFF
TRBJ1-3 NA TRBV5-6 CASSFFRLSSGNTIYF
TRBJ1-5 NA TRBV21-1 CASSKNPSNQPQHF
TRBJ1-1 few TRBV20-1 CSAKGTAFF